This T cell receptor beta chain was captured in a study of vaccination effects on CD4 cells after COVID-19. Study outcomes and limitations: Healthy vaccinees had only 1 of 255 vaccine-induced clones cross-react with common cold coronaviruses.

The V segment lost 7 bases and the J segment 5 bases; nucleotides outside the gene matches: 9. CDR3 length: 15 residues. CDR1 SNHLY and CDR2 FYNNEI come from the germline V gene. As concerns this clone: Its antigen remains unidentified.

TCRdb's copy holds only in-frame clones and misses some; the assay was immunoSEQ multiplex PCR. The table includes 64,000 or so clones, roughly 80% detected once. Before sequencing took place, the ViraFEST assay used viral peptide pools to expand antigen-specific CD4+ T cells. When less than 11 days of culture had elapsed, CD4+ T cells were isolated. Participants got two doses of BNT162b2 or mRNA-1273 vaccine. Vaccine recipients had no previous SARS-CoV-2 infection; their nucleocapsid antibodies were negative. The input for sequencing was CD4+ T cells from PBMCs cultured with HCoV-OC43 spike peptides, taken after COVID-19 vaccination. Subset in this sample: HCoV-OC43 spike overlapping peptide pool stimulation. The origin of this receptor is a human donor who received a COVID-19 vaccine. This chain uses TRBV2 with TRBJ2-2; TRBD2 matches at 8 bases. CDR3 in DNA: TGTGCCAGCATTTTAGGGACGGGGGGGACCGGGGAGCTGTTTTTT. Translated: CASILGTGGTGELFF.